Below are 11 T cell receptor beta chains sequenced from a single sample in a study of cytomegalovirus exposure and HLA in healthy donors (dated by TCRdb to 2017 to 2019). Receptors were amplified or captured by the immunoSEQ multiplex PCR assay. A mixture of 60 forward primers for TCR Vbeta segments and 13 reverse primers for TCR Jbeta segments was used in the multiplex PCR. Drawn from immuneACCESS, this table holds only the in-frame rearrangements with V and J called that TCRdb kept. Clones are partly lost; checked studies trace under half to an unresolved V gene and leave the rest unexplained. The sample yields 150,000 to 200,000 clones; roughly 80% were counted once. The ten largest clones add up to approximately 4% of the sample. Sequenced sample: PBMCs. The receptors were sampled from a man aged 45-65 years in good health and CMV-seropositive.

This clone was observed once. The V and J genes are TRBV2 and TRBJ2-7, with 9 positions matching TRBD1. The CDR3 covers 14 residues. The junction had 10 bases not matched to a gene; V was cut back by 7 bases and J by 6 bases. Germline CDR1 and CDR2: SNHLY and FYNNEI. Here the CDR3 reads CASNQGTGTFEQYF. The DNA for the CDR3 is TGTGCCAGCAACCAAGGGACAGGGACGTTCGAGCAGTACTTC.

The CDR3 DNA is TGTGCCAGCAGCCGAGACTTCGGGACAGACACCTTGTACTATGGCTACACCTTC. Its protein product is CASSRDFGTDTLYYGYTF. The gene calls are TRBV4-2 and TRBJ1-2; 7 bases fit TRBD1. V trimming: 4 bases; J trimming: 3 bases; junction bases outside the gene matches: 17. The CDR3 loop spans 18 amino acids. The germline CDR1 and CDR2 sequences are LGHNA and YNFKEQ.

The CDR3: CASSSLTGAIGNQPQHF. The CDR3 nucleotides are TGTGCCAGCAGTTCCCTCACAGGGGCTATAGGGAATCAGCCCCAGCATTTT. This chain uses TRBV27 with TRBJ1-5, with 7 positions matching TRBD1. The CDR3 length is 17 residues. The germline V gene has CDR1 MNHEY and CDR2 SMNVEV (reference sequence). V shed 4 bases and J 4 bases; nucleotides not matched to a gene: 13.

The CDR3 loop reads CASSSEKTGETGELFF. For the CDR3, the DNA is TGTGCCAGCAGCTCCGAGAAAACAGGGGAGACCGGGGAGCTGTTTTTT. The chain couples TRBV11-3 to TRBJ2-2, with TRBD1 identical over 7 bases. CDR3 length: 16 amino acids. The V segment lost 4 bases and the J segment 5 bases; nucleotides outside the gene matches: 10. Germline V gene sequence: CDR1 SGHNT, CDR2 YENEEA. The full variable domain, with the rest looked up from reference TRBV11-3 and TRBJ2-2, is EAGVVQSPRYKIIEKKQPVAFWCNPISGHNTLYWYLQNLGQGPELLIRYENEEAVDDSQLPKDRFSAERLKGVDSTLKIQPAELGDSAVYLCASSSEKTGETGELFFGEGSRLTVL.

The chain carries TRBV28 and TRBJ1-4, with no clear D. The CDR3 is 12 residues long. Germline assignment: CDR1 MDHEN and CDR2 SYDVKM. Trimming cost V 10 bases and J 8 bases, with 14 bases left between them. The CDR3 DNA reads TGTGCCACCAGACGGGTCGGGGAAAAACTGTTTTTT. This translates into CATRRVGEKLFF.

V gene TRBV27 combines with J gene TRBJ1-6; no reliable D call. Between the trimmed V and J ends, which lost 3 bases and 7 bases, there was a span of 7 bases. CDR1 is MNHEY and CDR2 is SMNVEV in the germline V gene (reference sequence). CDR3 size: 13 residues. The CDR3 sequence is CASSLRENSPLHF. The CDR3 coding sequence is TGTGCCAGCAGTTTGCGGGAAAATTCACCCCTCCACTTT.

V gene TRBV30 combines with J gene TRBJ1-2, with no clear D. CDR3 length equals 13 residues. With 5 bases removed from V and 0 bases from J, the gap between germline ends came to 10 bases. CDR1 and CDR2 (germline): GTSNPN, SVGIG (reference sequence). CDR3 in amino acids: CAWETSANYGYTF. CDR3 bases: TGTGCCTGGGAAACATCCGCTAACTATGGCTACACCTTC.

In DNA form, the CDR3 reads TGTGCCACCACGGGACAGGGGGCGGGCGGGGAGCTGTTTTTT. Amino acid sequence: CATTGQGAGGELFF. J is TRBJ2-2 and V is TRBV28; 12 bases agree with TRBD1. V shed 10 bases and J 7 bases; nucleotides not matched to a gene: 7. The CDR3 has 14 amino acids. The germline V gene encodes CDR1 MDHEN and CDR2 SYDVKM.

The chain recombines TRBV14 with TRBJ2-5; a weak D match, TRBD2 (5 bases). Deletions cut 0 bases from V and 5 bases from J, with 13 bases between. Germline values: CDR1 SGHDN, CDR2 FVKESK. This CDR3 contains 15 residues. The CDR3, as DNA: TGTGCCAGCAGCCAAGAATGGCTAGCTGGTGAGACCCAGTACTTC. Translated, it gives CASSQEWLAGETQYF.

V usage is TRBV4-1 and J usage is TRBJ1-2; 10 bases line up with TRBD1. The V gene's germline CDR1 is MGHRA and CDR2 YSYEKL. The ends lost 1 base at V and 2 bases at J; junction bases unmatched: 1. The CDR3 contains 15 residues. CDR3 sequence: CASSQGTGGNYGYTF. In DNA, the CDR3 is TGCGCCAGCAGCCAAGGGACAGGGGGGAACTATGGCTACACCTTC.

The V and J genes are TRBV30 and TRBJ2-3; D might be TRBD2 (5 bases). The CDR3 runs to 13 residues. Trimming stripped 8 bases from V and 1 base from J, with 13 bases between. Germline loops: CDR1 GTSNPN, CDR2 SVGIG (reference sequence). CDR3 in DNA: TGTGCCGGAAGGGAGAGGGGCACAGATACGCAGTATTTT. This encodes CAGRERGTDTQYF.